The present entry profiles one T cell receptor beta chain with its context. This clonotype was counted between two and nine times. Its specific antigen is unknown. Per-nucleotide qualities are absent, and no much larger clonotype sits a single base away. This sample stems from a study of T-cell reconstitution after alpha-beta-depleted transplantation in children (dated by TCRdb to 2015 to 2016). In the study overall: T-cell immune reconstitution after TCRalphabeta/CD19-depleted allogeneic hematopoietic cell transplantation in children was quantitatively tracked in the study by means of TCR repertoire profiling.

Summary of the overall study and its limitations: The apparently early recovery of alphabetaT-cell counts about two months after transplant reportedly depended on only several hundred rapidly expanded clones that came from non-depleted graft cells. The high TCRbeta diversity at day 60 in some patients was ascribed to recipient T cells and intrathymic progenitors that had survived conditioning. Over the following months the frequencies of hyperexpanded clones went down, and after one year T-cell counts and TCRbeta diversity were mostly credited to newly produced T cells.

Per the germline V gene, MGHRA is the CDR1 and YSYEKL is the CDR2. Reading from cysteine to phenylalanine, the CDR3 counts 15 amino acids. Only the CDR3 region is kept as DNA, spanning 45 bases read in frame from base 1. The germline V and J ends show losses of 0 bases and 11 bases respectively, and no gene match explains 9 bases of the junction. The label giving this sample's treatment or condition can be read as: allogeneic hematopoietic cell transplantation with graft depleted of TCRalphabeta T cells and CD19 B cells. The transplant recipients were children given TCRalphabeta/CD19-depleted allogeneic hematopoietic cell grafts. The method behind the library was PCR. Sequencer: Illumina HiSeq 2500. To normalize quantification of the TCRbeta repertoire, the TCR libraries were built with molecular barcoding that relied on unique molecular identifiers. Using fastp trimming at Q25 and MiXCR clonotype assembly, TCRdb reanalyzed the public sequencing data and kept in-frame beta chains. Records with the same CDR3 protein are collapsed into one entry carrying the most frequent genes and DNA. The sample contains some 840,000 distinct CDR3 sequences, 15% to 20% of them found a single time. 5% of the sample comes from the top ten.

The chain couples TRBV4-1 to TRBJ2-1; TRBD2 fits 8 bases in the junction. This receptor was obtained from a male patient aged 10-17 years who had a stem cell transplant for acute lymphoblastic leukemia, so the T cells may come from the graft donor. Sequencing used PBMCs, mostly from graft donor cells, obtained 360 days after TCRalphabeta/CD19-depleted stem cell transplant. Here is the DNA: TGCGCCAGCAGCCAAGAGGGGGAAAGCGGGAGAAAGCAGTTCTTC. Protein translation: CASSQEGESGRKQFF.